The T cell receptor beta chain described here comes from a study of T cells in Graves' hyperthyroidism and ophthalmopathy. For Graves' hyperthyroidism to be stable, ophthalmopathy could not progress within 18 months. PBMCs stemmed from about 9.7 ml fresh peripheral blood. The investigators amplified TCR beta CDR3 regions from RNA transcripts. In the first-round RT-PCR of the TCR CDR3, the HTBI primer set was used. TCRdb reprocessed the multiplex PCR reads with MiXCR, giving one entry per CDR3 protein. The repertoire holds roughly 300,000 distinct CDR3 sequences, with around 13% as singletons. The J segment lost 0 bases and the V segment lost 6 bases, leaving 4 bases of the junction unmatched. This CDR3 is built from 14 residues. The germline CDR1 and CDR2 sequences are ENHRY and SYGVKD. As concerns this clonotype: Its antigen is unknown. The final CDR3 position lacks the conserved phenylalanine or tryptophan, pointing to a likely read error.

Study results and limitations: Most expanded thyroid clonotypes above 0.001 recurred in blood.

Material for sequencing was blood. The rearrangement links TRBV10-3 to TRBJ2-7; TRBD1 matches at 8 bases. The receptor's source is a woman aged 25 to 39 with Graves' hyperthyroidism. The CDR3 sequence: CAIRKDRDSYEQYL. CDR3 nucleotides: TGTGCCATCAGGAAGGACAGGGACTCCTACGAGCAGTACCTC.